This is a list of T cell receptor beta chains from one sample in a study of persistence of HIV-infected CD4 T cells. This table comes from immunoSEQ multiplex PCR, and its TCRdb copy is limited to in-frame clones, with some not included. The table records about 13,000 clones, over 60% of them present only once. These TCRs' antigens remain unknown. The sequencing used CD4+ T cells sorted from PBMCs after 18-hour stimulation, collected from a patient who received antiretroviral therapy. All receptors come from an adult man with HIV who was CMV-seropositive. CDR3s include the opening cysteine and the closing phenylalanine or tryptophan. The D gene is left open where the match is weak. Size values are once, few and many counts, or a class for expanded clones, and some rows have none.

J,D,size,V,DNA,CDR3
TRBJ1-3,TRBD1,few,TRBV5-1,TGCGCCAGCAGCCCGGACAGGGCCTCTGGAAACACCATATATTTT,CASSPDRASGNTIYF
TRBJ1-2,-,-,TRBV28,TGTGCCAGCCGCCTTACAGGGTATGGCTACACCTTC,CASRLTGYGYTF
TRBJ2-6,-,-,TRBV2,TGTGCCAGCAGTCCAGGCTCTGGGGCCAACGTCCTGACTTTC,CASSPGSGANVLTF
TRBJ2-7,TRBD2,-,TRBV3-1/TRBV3-2,TGTGCCAGCAGCCCGCAGAGAGGACTAGCCTACGAGCAGTACTTC,CASSPQRGLAYEQYF
TRBJ2-1,TRBD2,-,TRBV6-6,TGTGCCAGCAGGACACTAGCGGGGTTGGGGAATGAGCAGTTCTTC,CASRTLAGLGNEQFF
TRBJ2-6,-,-,TRBV27,TGTGCCAGCAGTCTCAGGGGCCGCCTCTCTGGGGCCAACGTCCTGACTTTC,CASSLRGRLSGANVLTF
TRBJ2-7,TRBD2,-,TRBV6-6,TGTGCCAGCAGTTACGAAGCAGCGGGGGGCCCCCACGAGCAGTACTTC,CASSYEAAGGPHEQYF
TRBJ2-1,TRBD1,medium-sized,TRBV6-1,TGTGCCAGCAGTGAGGGACAGAGCTCCTACAATGAGCAGTTCTTC,CASSEGQSSYNEQFF
TRBJ1-1,-,-,TRBV2,TGTGCCAGCCGAGAGGGACCTGAAGCTTTCTTT,CASREGPEAFF
TRBJ2-7,TRBD2,-,TRBV7-2,TGTGCCAGCAGCTTACTAGCGGGGGGCTCCTACGAGCAGTACTTC,CASSLLAGGSYEQYF
TRBJ1-5,-,-,TRBV6-5,TGTGCCGCAGGGCTTCGGAATCAGCCCCAGCATTTT,CAAGLRNQPQHF
TRBJ1-5,-,-,TRBV5-5,TGTGCCAGCAGCCTTCTACCACAGGGATTGGAACAGCCCCAGCATTTT,CASSLLPQGLEQPQHF
TRBJ1-1,-,-,TRBV6-5,TGTGCCAGCAGTCCTTTACAGGTCACTGAAGCTTTCTTT,CASSPLQVTEAFF
TRBJ2-4,-,few,TRBV21-1,TGTGCCAGCAGCAAACGACAGGGGGTTTCAGTACTAGCCAAAAACATTCAGTACTTC,CASSKRQGVSVLAKNIQYF
TRBJ2-1,-,-,TRBV5-1,TGCGCCAGCAGCTTTGGAATGGATTACAATGAGCAGTTCTTC,CASSFGMDYNEQFF
TRBJ2-7,-,few,TRBV10-2,TGCGCCAGCATCGAATCTTTCAATCTCGCCGAGCAGTACTTC,CASIESFNLAEQYF
TRBJ1-1,-,medium-sized,TRBV29-1,TGCAGCGTTGACAATACAGTTGAAGCTTTCTTT,CSVDNTVEAFF
TRBJ1-3,-,-,TRBV7-9,TGTGCCAGCAGCTTAGTGCAGGTATATGGAAACACCATATATTTT,CASSLVQVYGNTIYF
TRBJ2-2,TRBD2,large,TRBV5-1,TGCGCCAGCAGCTCCGGGACTAGCGGGGGAGTCACCGGGGAGCTGTTTTTT,CASSSGTSGGVTGELFF
TRBJ1-5,-,-,TRBV2,TGTGCCAGCAGTTTCAGGGAAAGCAATCAGCCCCAGCATTTT,CASSFRESNQPQHF
TRBJ2-7,-,once,TRBV19,TGTGCCAGTAGTATTTACAGGAGCTCCTACGAGCAGTACTTC,CASSIYRSSYEQYF